The rows below give T cell receptor beta chains drawn from one sample of a study of human T cells and chemical hapten exposure. TCRdb re-analysed the reads in MiXCR, keeping a single row per CDR3 protein. The sample lists more than 100,000 distinct CDR3 sequences, over 7.5% occurring once. Sequencing was carried out using whole blood. These receptors were collected from a human donor in good health. Some clones in this sample may be carry-over from other donors' samples. Each CDR3 is given without its conserved first and last residue. A row's size may be missing; if present it is once, few, many or a size class.

>-|TRBJ2-2|TRBV6-5
ASNSGVNTGELF
>-|TRBJ2-1|TRBV29-1
SVDPLGSSYNEQF
>few|TRBJ2-1|TRBV12-3/TRBV12-4
ASSHRGLDNEQF
>-|TRBJ2-5|TRBV7-2
ASRAGQFKETQY
>many|TRBJ1-2|TRBV7-8
ASSLAWGQGDGYT
>many|TRBJ2-3|TRBV11-1
ASSLFQRNTDTQY
>-|TRBJ2-2|TRBV10-1
ASSETLALGELF
>-|TRBJ2-1|TRBV27
ASSLIPGTGYNEQF
>many|TRBJ1-5|TRBV6-5
ASRNRAHSNQPQH
>-|TRBJ2-7|TRBV12-3/TRBV12-4
ASSFPGNEQY
>many|TRBJ1-6|TRBV6-5
ASSYRWGQGIDLLNSPLH
>many|TRBJ1-1|TRBV28
ASSPRDRGEFMNTEAF
>-|TRBJ2-2|TRBV6-6
ASSVQGTGYGELF
>many|TRBJ2-3|TRBV18
ASSPVQGTDTQY
>many|TRBJ2-1|TRBV21-1
ASSKSPGSSYNEQF